The TCR beta chain described here comes from a study of early T cells in non-severe SARS-CoV-2 infection. TCRdb called the 5' RACE reads again in MiXCR, with one record for every CDR3 protein. The sample contains 70,000 or so distinct CDR3 sequences, roughly 13% of which appear only once. This clonotype came up a few times. CDR1 is LNHNV, CDR2 YYDKDF, per germline (reference sequence). Germline trimming cut 1 base from V and 4 bases from J; bases unmatched to any gene: 4. The CDR3 runs 16 residues. Input material: whole blood. The TCR comes from an adult who was a healthcare worker with PCR-confirmed SARS-CoV-2 infection or an uninfected control (not recorded which). The rearrangement links TRBV15 to TRBJ2-6, with 7 bases aligning to TRBD1. The chain's CDR3 is CATSRAPGGGANVLTF. In DNA, the CDR3 is TGTGCCACCAGCAGAGCCCCAGGGGGAGGGGCCAACGTCCTGACTTTC.